This TCR beta chain was captured by sequencing in a study of shared clonotypes between healthy human individuals. Study-wide findings and caveats: The low donor count limited represented genetic and exposure-history diversity.

Worth noting for this clone: Its antigen is still unknown.

Assay: immunoSEQ multiplex PCR; the TCRdb copy retains only in-frame clones and omits some. Of millions of clones listed, roughly 92% are singletons. Participating donors were healthy, HIV-negative adults free of recent acute infections or vaccinations. CD45RA-negative memory and CD45RA+ naive subsets were split from the CD4+ cells. Trimming took 0 bases from V and 2 from J, leaving 13 bases between them. Germline V gene data show CDR1 as SGHRS and CDR2 as YFSETQ. The CDR3 extends over 16 amino acids. The V gene is TRBV5-1, the J gene TRBJ2-3, with D possibly TRBD2 on 5 matching bases. This clonotype originated in a man aged 18 to 30 in good health. The specimen sequenced was naive CD4+ T cells sorted from blood. Regarding subset: CD45RA+ positively selected. The DNA of the CDR3 is TGCGCCAGCAGCTTGGCCCCTAGCCTATTCACAGATACGCAGTATTTT. It specifies CASSLAPSLFTDTQYF. The whole variable domain, remainder taken from reference TRBV5-1 and TRBJ2-3, is KAGVTQTPRYLIKTRGQQVTLSCSPISGHRSVSWYQQTPGQGLQFLFEYFSETQRNKGNFPGRFSGRQFSNSRSEMNVSTLELGDSALYLCASSLAPSLFTDTQYFGPGTRLTVL.